This record looks at one TCR beta chain sequence and its context. Assay: immunoSEQ multiplex PCR; the TCRdb copy retains only in-frame clones and omits some. This table holds approximately 68,000 clones, 85% to 90% found once. The record originates from a study of OX40 agonist ivuxolimab in advanced cancers. Study details: Age averaged about 66 years (range roughly 23 to 79), and 82.7% were male. Partial responses were seen in three patients, one with hepatocellular carcinoma and two with cutaneous melanoma.

If patients had autoimmune disease history or systemic immunosuppression, they were excluded. This CDR3 is 15 amino acids long. Losses at the gene ends were 0 bases for V and 4 bases for J; bases not matched to a gene: 3. CDR1 is LGHNA, CDR2 YSLEER, per germline. This clonotype was sampled from an adult with an advanced solid tumor such as melanoma, head and neck, liver or kidney cancer. The chain links TRBV4-3 to TRBJ1-1; 9 bases match TRBD1. The specimen comprised CD4+ or CD8+ T cells sorted from blood, sampled in a trial of the OX40 agonist ivuxolimab. CDR3 region: CASSQDRQGGTEAFF. CDR3 nucleotide sequence: TGCGCCAGCAGCCAAGATAGACAGGGGGGCACTGAAGCTTTCTTT.